This TCR beta chain was identified in a study of OX40 agonist ivuxolimab in advanced cancers. Some background on the complete study: Ivuxolimab was an agonistic, fully human IgG2 monoclonal antibody directed against OX40 (CD134), a costimulatory receptor. Intravenous ivuxolimab was administered to patients every 2 weeks at six dose levels: 0.01, 0.1, 0.3, 1.5, 3 and 10 mg/kg. Among the roughly 52 dose-escalation patients, some 20 had hepatocellular carcinoma, around 15 melanoma, 9 renal cell carcinoma and 9 head and neck cancer. In the dose-escalation cohort, nearly 85% of patients were male, and the mean age was roughly 60 years with a range of about 20 to 80. Patients were allowed to have had prior anti-PD-1, anti-PD-L1 or anti-CTLA-4 therapy, and 40% of the dose-escalation patients had previously received checkpoint inhibitors. Partial responses occurred in three dose-escalation patients: two with cutaneous melanoma and one with hepatocellular carcinoma. Peripheral TCRbeta sequencing aimed to test whether ivuxolimab altered TCR sequence diversity and caused clonal T-cell expansion. The paper covers the monotherapy dose-escalation part of the phase I ivuxolimab trial, which included N ≈ 54 patients.

The trial excluded patients who had a history of autoimmune disease or were on systemic immunosuppression. In every dose cohort, peripheral blood was drawn for TCR sequencing at baseline, cycle 4 day 1, and cycle 7 day 1. The samples were taken from a phase I, first-in-human, multicenter, open-label dose-escalation trial of ivuxolimab. Adults with locally advanced or metastatic melanoma, renal cell carcinoma, hepatocellular carcinoma or head and neck squamous cell carcinoma were enrolled in the trial. Before TCR sequencing, CD4+ T cells and CD8+ T cells from peripheral blood were sorted into separate populations. Here is what the overall study found, with its caveats: Low levels of normalized T-cell clonal expansion were also seen in some patients who did not respond. After ivuxolimab, CD8+ T cells had more expanded clones than CD4+ T cells on average. Partial responders in the 0.1-3.0 mg/kg groups had among the lowest normalized peripheral clonal expansion, especially among CD8+ T cells. Antigen specificity was not determined for the clonally expanded peripheral T cells. Clonal expansion of both CD4+ and CD8+ blood T cells was observed from baseline to week 6 at doses 0.1 to 3.0 mg/kg.

For sequencing of the TCRbeta CDR3 region, genomic DNA was extracted from the sorted cells. TCRbeta CDR3 regions were sequenced using the immunoSEQ Assay. TCRdb mirrors the immuneACCESS table, restricted to in-frame sequences. Some clones are absent from its copies; in checked studies, under half trace to an unresolved V gene, and the reason for the others is unknown. For this sample the table gives about 61,000 clones, of which 83% were detected only once. Jointly, the top ten make up approximately 3.2% of the sample. In the case of this clone: Its specific antigen is unknown. No clone much larger than this one lies a single base away; base qualities are absent.

Material: CD4+ or CD8+ T cells sorted from blood, obtained in a trial of the OX40 agonist ivuxolimab. The receptor's source is an adult with an advanced solid tumor such as melanoma, head and neck, liver or kidney cancer.

The nucleotide sequence is TGTGCCAGCAGTTCAACACACGGATCTTATGAAAAACTGTTTTTT. This is translated as CASSSTHGSYEKLFF. The rearrangement joined TRBV27 to TRBJ1-4; no D gene can be assigned with confidence. The CDR3 starts with the cysteine, ends with the phenylalanine, and has 15 residues. Kept here is only the CDR3 DNA, which spans 45 bases and is read in frame from base 1. The germline V gene encodes CDR1 MNHEY and CDR2 SMNVEV (reference sequence). Trimming removed 4 bases from V and 6 bases from J, leaving 15 bases between the germline ends. Where the CDR3 stops, the reference TRBV27 and TRBJ1-4 genes take over; the full variable domain is EAQVTQNPRYLITVTGKKLTVTCSQNMNHEYMSWYRQDPGLGLRQIYYSMNVEVTDKGDVPEGYKVSRKEKRNFPLILESPSPNQTSLYFCASSSTHGSYEKLFFGSGTQLSVL.